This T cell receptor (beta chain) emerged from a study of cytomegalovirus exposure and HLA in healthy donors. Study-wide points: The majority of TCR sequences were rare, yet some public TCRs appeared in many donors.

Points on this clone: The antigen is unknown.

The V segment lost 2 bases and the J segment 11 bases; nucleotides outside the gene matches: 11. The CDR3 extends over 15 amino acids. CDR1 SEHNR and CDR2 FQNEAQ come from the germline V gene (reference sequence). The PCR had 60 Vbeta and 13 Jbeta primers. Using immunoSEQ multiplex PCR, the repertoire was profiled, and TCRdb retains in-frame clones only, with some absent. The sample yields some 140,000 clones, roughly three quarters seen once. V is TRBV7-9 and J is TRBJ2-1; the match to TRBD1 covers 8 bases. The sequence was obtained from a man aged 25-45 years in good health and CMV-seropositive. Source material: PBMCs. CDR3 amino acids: CASSLSDRGLGKQFF. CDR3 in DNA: TGTGCCAGCAGCTTATCTGACAGGGGACTGGGGAAGCAGTTCTTC.